The 20 T cell receptor beta chains in this list originate from one sample, sequenced in a study of blood T cell repertoires in COVID-19 (TCRdb year 2020). Library method: the immunoSEQ multiplex PCR assay. This is the immuneACCESS table as TCRdb keeps it, with only in-frame sequences that have V and J called. A part of the clones is gone; compared with another copy, unresolved V genes explain less than half, and the rest is unexplained. The sample yields fewer than 600,000 clones; roughly 88% were counted once. The ten largest clones add up to roughly 1.9% of the sample. The source material was PBMCs or T cells enriched from blood (not recorded which). All receptors come from a woman aged 40 to 50 who had recovered from COVID-19.

This clone was detected only a few times. V gene TRBV3-1 (or the pseudogene TRBV3-2) combines with J gene TRBJ1-6; 9 nucleotides line up with TRBD1. CDR3 length equals 13 residues. Germline values: CDR1 LGHDT, CDR2 YNNKEL (reference sequence). Losses at the gene ends were 4 bases for V and 10 bases for J; bases not matched to a gene: 2. The CDR3 region is CASSPGQGSPLHF. CDR3 bases: TGTGCCAGCAGCCCAGGACAGGGGTCACCCCTCCACTTT.

The CDR3 spells CARGGQGFICYGYTF. The CDR3, as DNA: TGTGCCAGAGGGGGACAGGGTTTTATTTGTTATGGCTACACCTTC. The chain has TRBV19 and TRBJ1-2; 9 bases fit TRBD1. The CDR3 runs to 15 residues. Germline V gives CDR1 LNHDA, CDR2 SQIVND (reference sequence). J gave up 5 bases and V 9 bases, and 13 bases lay outside the gene matches.

The chain links TRBV4-1 to TRBJ1-1, with a tentative D call TRBD1 (5 bases). The CDR3 spans 17 residues. Trimming removed 1 base from V and 5 bases from J, with 20 bases in between. The germline V gene encodes CDR1 MGHRA and CDR2 YSYEKL. CDR3 nucleotide sequence: TGCGCCAGCAGCCAAGGAGTTTGGGGGAGGGTGGAAACTGAAGCTTTCTTT. This sequence encodes CASSQGVWGRVETEAFF.

The J gene is TRBJ2-1, the V gene TRBV19, with a weak D call TRBD1 (6 bases). This CDR3 is built from 14 residues. Germline V gene sequence: CDR1 LNHDA, CDR2 SQIVND (reference sequence). With 6 bases removed from V and 0 bases from J, the gap between germline ends came to 9 bases. Written as DNA, the CDR3 is TGTGCCAGTAGCCGACAGGCCTCCTACAATGAGCAGTTCTTC. It translates to CASSRQASYNEQFF.

The CDR3, as DNA: TGTGCCAGCAGTCCCGGGAATTGGGGCACAGATACGCAGTATTTT. It codes for CASSPGNWGTDTQYF. The chain couples TRBV27 to TRBJ2-3; possible D gene TRBD2, 5 bases. Per germline, CDR1 MNHEY and CDR2 SMNVEV (reference sequence). Trimming pared 5 bases from V and 1 base from J, leaving 13 bases between. The CDR3 runs 15 residues.

This chain links TRBV12-3 or TRBV12-4 with TRBJ2-7; a weak D match, TRBD1 (6 bases). This CDR3 is 13 amino acids long. Trimming removed 7 bases from V and 6 bases from J, with 16 bases in between. This CDR3 is CASKVSGGAEQYF. The DNA of the CDR3 is TGTGCCAGCAAGGTTTCTGGGGGCGCCGAGCAGTACTTC.

In DNA, the CDR3 is TGTGCCAGTAGTACTAGACTAGCTAGCTCCTACAATGAGCAGTTCTTC. Protein product: CASSTRLASSYNEQFF. The genes are TRBV19 and TRBJ2-1; 7 positions match TRBD2. The germline gives CDR1 LNHDA, CDR2 SQIVND (reference sequence). The CDR3 totals 16 residues. Losses at the gene ends were 4 bases for V and 0 bases for J; bases not matched to a gene: 6.

The V and J genes are TRBV3-1 (or the pseudogene TRBV3-2) and TRBJ1-2, with 10 positions matching TRBD1. Germline trimming cut 3 bases from V and 7 bases from J; bases unmatched to any gene: 5. The CDR3 sequence is 14 residues long. CDR1 and CDR2 (germline): LGHDT, YNNKEL (reference sequence). This CDR3 is CASSQRQGAFGYTF. The DNA of the CDR3 is TGTGCCAGCAGCCAGAGACAGGGGGCCTTTGGCTACACCTTC.

The chain carries TRBV18 and TRBJ1-1; D is perhaps TRBD1 (5 bases). Trimming left V 4 bases short and J 3 bases short, with 12 bases between. The V gene's germline CDR1 is KGHSH and CDR2 LQKENI. This CDR3 contains 14 residues. The CDR3 sequence: CASSLSTGDTEAFF. The CDR3, as DNA: TGTGCCAGCTCACTCTCAACAGGAGACACTGAAGCTTTCTTT.

The V call is TRBV6-5, the J call TRBJ2-1, with 9 bases matching TRBD1. The CDR3 covers 13 residues. Germline lookup yields CDR1 MNHEY and CDR2 SVGAGI. V lost 6 bases, J lost 6 bases, and 3 bases stayed unmatched. The CDR3 sequence: CASSPGQGNEQFF. Here the CDR3 DNA reads TGTGCCAGCAGCCCGGGACAGGGCAATGAGCAGTTCTTC.

The chain employs TRBV5-1 and TRBJ1-1; D gene unclear. V lost 5 bases and J 2 bases, leaving 7 bases between the germline ends. Germline assignment: CDR1 SGHRS and CDR2 YFSETQ. The CDR3 covers 12 residues. The DNA for the CDR3 is TGCGCCAGCAGTAATCCCAACACTGAAGCTTTCTTT. This sequence encodes CASSNPNTEAFF. The whole variable domain, filled in from reference TRBV5-1 and TRBJ1-1, reads KAGVTQTPRYLIKTRGQQVTLSCSPISGHRSVSWYQQTPGQGLQFLFEYFSETQRNKGNFPGRFSGRQFSNSRSEMNVSTLELGDSALYLCASSNPNTEAFFGQGTRLTVV.

The CDR3 region has the DNA TGTGCCAGTAGTATTGGACAGGCCTCCAATCAGCCCCAGCATTTT. Translation gives CASSIGQASNQPQHF. V gene TRBV19 combines with J gene TRBJ1-5; 7 bases line up with TRBD1. Germline V CDR1 and CDR2: LNHDA, SQIVND (reference sequence). This CDR3 has 15 amino acids. V gave up 3 bases and J gave up 3 bases; unmatched junction bases: 5.

The genes are TRBV20-1 and TRBJ2-1; 8 positions match TRBD2. Germline V CDR1 and CDR2: DFQATT, SNEGSKA (reference sequence). V shed 3 bases and J 7 bases; nucleotides not matched to a gene: 5. This CDR3 is 13 amino acids long. This chain's CDR3 is CSASYREGNEQFF. Written as DNA, the CDR3 is TGCAGTGCTAGTTACCGGGAGGGGAATGAGCAGTTCTTC.

Remarks on this clone: This sample includes further DNA sequences coding for the same CDR3. This sequence joins TRBV19 and TRBJ1-1; no clear D. CDR3 length equals 13 residues. Trimming took off 1 base at V and 0 bases at J, with 3 bases between the two ends. The germline CDR1 and CDR2 sequences are LNHDA and SQIVND (reference sequence). CDR3 bases: TGTGCCAGTAGTATAGCCGTGAACACTGAAGCTTTCTTT. Encoded protein: CASSIAVNTEAFF.

The genes are TRBV12-3 or TRBV12-4 and TRBJ2-1; D might be TRBD2 (6 bases). Trimming removed 5 bases at V and 8 bases at J, with 7 bases between. CDR3 size: 11 residues. This CDR3 reads CASSGGYEQFF. The CDR3 nucleotides read TGTGCCAGCAGTGGGGGGTATGAGCAGTTCTTC.

J is TRBJ2-7 and V is TRBV4-2; tentatively, D is TRBD1 (6 bases). Trimming stripped 0 bases from V and 2 bases from J, with 11 bases between. Germline V gene lookup returns CDR1 LGHNA and CDR2 YNFKEQ. The CDR3 is made up of 15 amino acids. The CDR3: CASSQEDGQTYEQYF. CDR3 bases: TGTGCCAGCAGCCAAGAGGACGGACAGACCTACGAGCAGTACTTC.

This clone was counted once. In the same sample, other DNA sequences code for this CDR3. The chain uses TRBV7-2 and TRBJ1-6, with TRBD1 as a possible D gene (6 bases). The CDR3 length is 14 residues. Germline assignment: CDR1 SGHTA and CDR2 FQGNSA. V was clipped by 0 bases and J by 6 bases, with 6 bases between them. CDR3 sequence: CASSLAGGNSPLHF. CDR3 coding DNA: TGTGCCAGCAGCTTAGCAGGGGGTAATTCACCCCTCCACTTT. Variable domain in full (rest from reference TRBV7-2 and TRBJ1-6): GAGVSQSPSNKVTEKGKDVELRCDPISGHTALYWYRQSLGQGLEFLIYFQGNSAPDKSGLPSDRFSAERTGGSVSTLTIQRTQQEDSAVYLCASSLAGGNSPLHFGNGTRLTVT.

The J gene is TRBJ1-1, the V gene TRBV2, with D unclear. V was shortened by 7 bases and J by 6 bases, with 15 bases between the two germline ends. This CDR3 spans 13 amino acids. CDR1 is SNHLY and CDR2 is FYNNEI in the germline V gene. The CDR3: CASTKEGWPEAFF. DNA for the CDR3: TGTGCCAGCACAAAAGAGGGTTGGCCTGAAGCTTTCTTT.

CDR3 DNA sequence: TGTGCCAGCAGCTTAGAAGGGCTAGCTACCACCTACGGTGAGCAGTTCTTC. Its translation is CASSLEGLATTYGEQFF. V is TRBV11-2 and J is TRBJ2-1; TRBD2 is a possible D gene (5 bases). CDR1 SGHAT and CDR2 FQNNGV come from the germline V gene. V gave up 0 bases and J gave up 9 bases, with 21 bases separating them. CDR3 length equals 17 residues. Together with reference TRBV11-2 and TRBJ2-1, the CDR3 gives the full variable domain: EAGVAQSPRYKIIEKRQSVAFWCNPISGHATLYWYQQILGQGPKLLIQFQNNGVVDDSQLPKDRFSAERLKGVDSTLKIQPAKLEDSAVYLCASSLEGLATTYGEQFFGPGTRLTVL.

The chain uses TRBV10-1 and TRBJ1-5; 8 nucleotides agree with TRBD1. This CDR3 comprises 12 residues. Germline-derived CDR1 and CDR2 are WNHNN and SYGVQD (reference sequence). Germline trimming cut 5 bases from V and 7 bases from J; bases unmatched to any gene: 1. CDR3 DNA sequence: TGCGCCAGCAGTTCAGGGGGCCAGCCCCAGCATTTT. It translates to CASSSGGQPQHF.